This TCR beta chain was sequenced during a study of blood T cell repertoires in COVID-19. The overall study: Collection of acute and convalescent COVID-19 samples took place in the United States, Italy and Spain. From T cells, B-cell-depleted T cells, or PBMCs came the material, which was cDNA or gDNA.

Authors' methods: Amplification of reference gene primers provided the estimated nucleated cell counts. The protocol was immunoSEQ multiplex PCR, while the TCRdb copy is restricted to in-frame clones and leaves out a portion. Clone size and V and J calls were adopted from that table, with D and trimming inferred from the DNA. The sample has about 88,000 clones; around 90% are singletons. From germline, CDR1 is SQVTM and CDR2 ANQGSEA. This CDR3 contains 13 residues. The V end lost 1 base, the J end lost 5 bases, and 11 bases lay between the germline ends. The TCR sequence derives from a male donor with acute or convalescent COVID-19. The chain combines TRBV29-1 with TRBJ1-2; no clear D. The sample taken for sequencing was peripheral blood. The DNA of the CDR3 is TGCAGCGTTGAAGGTCCGGGTCAATATGGCTACACCTTC. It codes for CSVEGPGQYGYTF.